This T cell receptor (beta chain) was retrieved from a study of OX40 agonist ivuxolimab in advanced cancers. For the wider study: Ivuxolimab was an agonistic, fully human IgG2 monoclonal antibody directed against OX40 (CD134), a costimulatory receptor. Intravenous ivuxolimab was administered to patients every 2 weeks at six dose levels: 0.01, 0.1, 0.3, 1.5, 3 and 10 mg/kg. Of the roughly 51 dose-escalation patients, hepatocellular carcinoma was present in roughly 19, melanoma in roughly 15, renal cell carcinoma in 9 and head and neck cancer in 9. A male proportion of about 79% and a mean age of roughly 55 years, ranging from roughly 20 to 80, were recorded for the dose-escalation cohort. Patients were allowed to have had prior anti-PD-1, anti-PD-L1 or anti-CTLA-4 therapy, and approximately 43% of the dose-escalation patients had previously received checkpoint inhibitors. Partial responses occurred in three dose-escalation patients, of whom one had hepatocellular carcinoma and two had cutaneous melanoma. Peripheral TCRbeta sequencing aimed to test whether ivuxolimab altered TCR sequence diversity and caused clonal T-cell expansion. The paper reports the monotherapy dose-escalation portion (N of about 52 patients) of the phase I ivuxolimab trial. General study outcomes and caveats: Low levels of normalized T-cell clonal expansion were also shown by some nonresponding patients. In the 0.1-3.0 mg/kg groups, partial responders were among the patients with the lowest normalized peripheral clonal expansion, particularly in CD8+ T cells. At doses from 0.1 to 3.0 mg/kg, clonal expansion was seen in both CD4+ and CD8+ blood T cells between baseline and week 6. Which antigens the clonally expanded peripheral T cells were specific for was not determined. After ivuxolimab, more expanded clones were found on average in CD8+ T cells than in CD4+ T cells.

The trial excluded patients who had a history of autoimmune disease or who were on systemic immunosuppression. Peripheral blood for TCR sequencing was collected from all dose cohorts at baseline, on cycle 4 day 1, and on cycle 7 day 1. Samples were obtained from an open-label, multicenter, first-in-human phase I dose-escalation trial of ivuxolimab. Adults with locally advanced or metastatic melanoma, renal cell, hepatocellular, or head and neck squamous cell carcinoma were enrolled in the trial. CD4+ and CD8+ T cells were sorted separately from peripheral blood before TCR sequencing. For sequencing of the TCRbeta CDR3 region, genomic DNA was extracted from the sorted cells. The immunoSEQ Assay was used to sequence the TCRbeta CDR3 regions. Drawn from immuneACCESS, this table holds only the in-frame rearrangements with V and J called that TCRdb kept. Clones are partly lost; checked studies trace under half to an unresolved V gene and leave the rest unexplained. The sample contains around 11,000 clones, 82% of them found a single time. Of the sample, under 11% falls within the top ten clones.

The CDR3 contains 15 residues, cysteine and phenylalanine counted. Only CDR3 DNA remains: 45 bases, in frame from the first base. CDR1 is given as MDHEN and CDR2 as SYDVKM, both from the germline V gene. The germline ends are 9 bases apart after V is trimmed by 3 bases and J by 0 bases. This clone was detected once. The clone's antigen remains unknown. Base-call qualities are not available, and no considerably larger clone is one nucleotide away. This material consisted of CD4+ or CD8+ T cells sorted from blood, taken in a trial of the OX40 agonist ivuxolimab. The sequence is built from TRBV28 and TRBJ2-4; matching of 6 bases hints at TRBD1 as the D gene. The clonotype originates from an adult with an advanced solid tumor such as melanoma, head and neck, liver or kidney cancer. The base sequence is TGTGCCAGCAGTTTGGGGGCTGTAGCCAAAAACATTCAGTACTTC. This codes for CASSLGAVAKNIQYF.